This T cell receptor (beta chain) was identified during a study of brain T cells in children with intractable seizures. The repertoire was sequenced with immunoSEQ multiplex PCR; TCRdb's copy has only in-frame clones and lacks some. This table has 300,000 to 400,000 clones, over 85% appearing once. The CDR3 is made up of 13 amino acids. V lost 9 bases and J 5 bases, leaving 13 bases between the germline ends. The V gene's germline CDR1 is MNHNY and CDR2 SVGAGI (reference sequence). The time point: blood from clinic visit 5 months post-surgery; TSC patient then seizure free. Surgery cases with the highest brain T cell transcript signatures were chosen for sequencing. Pre-surgery treatment included at least one anti-epileptic drug. Points from the study as a whole: Pre-surgery blood may have been undersampled, hiding some clones.

A remark on this clone: Its antigen is unidentified. Other DNA sequences in the sample encode the same CDR3.

The sequenced sample was peripheral blood, obtained approximately 5 months after surgery. The source of this sequence is a boy under three years old with tuberous sclerosis and intractable seizures. The V and J genes are TRBV6-6 and TRBJ1-4; D possibly corresponds to TRBD1 (5 bases). CDR3 protein: CASQGETNEKLFF. In DNA form, the CDR3 reads TGTGCCAGTCAGGGTGAAACCAATGAAAAACTGTTTTTT.